This is a list of T cell receptor beta chains from one sample in a study of blood T cell repertoires in COVID-19. TCRdb's copy holds only in-frame clones and misses some; the assay was immunoSEQ multiplex PCR. The repertoire holds about 220,000 clones, with roughly 90% as singletons. Sequencing used PBMCs or T cells enriched from blood (not recorded which). These receptors were obtained from a woman aged 40 to 49 with acute COVID-19. CDR3s include the opening cysteine and the closing phenylalanine or tryptophan. D genes are given only for firm matches. Only part of the rows carry a size: once, few, many, or a class if the clone is expanded.

V gene	D gene	clone size	J gene	CDR3 DNA	CDR3 protein
TRBV7-3	NA	NA	TRBJ1-2	TGTGCCAGCAGCCCTGATGGCAGGTCCTACACCTTC	CASSPDGRSYTF
TRBV6-4	TRBD1	NA	TRBJ1-6	TGTGCCAGCAGTGACGGACAGGTGAATTCACCCCTCCACTTT	CASSDGQVNSPLHF
TRBV6-5	NA	NA	TRBJ1-1	TGTGCCAGCAGTAACCGGGGGAACACTGAAGCTTTCTTT	CASSNRGNTEAFF
TRBV10-2	NA	NA	TRBJ1-3	TGCGCCAGCACTAATGGTAACACCATATATTTT	CASTNGNTIYF
TRBV2	NA	NA	TRBJ2-7	TGTGCCAGCATAGAGAGTCGGGGCTACGAGCAGTACTTC	CASIESRGYEQYF
TRBV19	TRBD1	NA	TRBJ1-1	TGTGCCAGTAGTATGGGGACAGGGGGCTTGAACACTGAAGCTTTCTTT	CASSMGTGGLNTEAFF
TRBV19	NA	NA	TRBJ2-3	TGTGCCAGTAGTACTAGAGGTCGTGCAGATACGCAGTATTTT	CASSTRGRADTQYF
TRBV19	TRBD1	NA	TRBJ1-3	TGTGCCAGCCATCCCCGACAGGGTCACACCATATATTTT	CASHPRQGHTIYF
TRBV7-9	TRBD1	NA	TRBJ2-1	TGTGCCGGGACCGGGACAGCCTACAATGAGCAGTTCTTC	CAGTGTAYNEQFF
TRBV12-5	NA	few	TRBJ1-1	TGTGCTAGTGGTTTGGTACTCGGGATGGTGAACACTGAAGCTTTCTTT	CASGLVLGMVNTEAFF
TRBV4-1	TRBD2	NA	TRBJ2-2	TGCGCCAGCAGCGTTAGCGGGGGGGCCACCGGGGAGCTGTTTTTT	CASSVSGGATGELFF
TRBV15	TRBD1	NA	TRBJ1-5	TGTGCCACCAGCAGACGTCCGGGACAGGGGAATCGGCAGCCCCAGCATTTT	CATSRRPGQGNRQPQHF
TRBV7-9	NA	NA	TRBJ1-6	TGTGCCAGCAGCTTCTTGCGGGGGAGTAGCTCACCCCTCCACTTT	CASSFLRGSSSPLHF
TRBV2	TRBD1	NA	TRBJ1-1	TGTGCCAGCAGCTCGACCTTGACAGGGGTTGAACCGAACACTGAAGCTTTCTTT	CASSSTLTGVEPNTEAFF
TRBV7-2	NA	NA	TRBJ1-6	TGTGCCAGCAGTCTTAAGCGGGGTCATTCACCCCTCCACTTT	CASSLKRGHSPLHF
TRBV12-5	TRBD2	NA	TRBJ2-1	TGTGCTAGTGGTCACCATAGCGGAGCGGGGGGACACTCCTACAATGAGCAGTTCTTC	CASGHHSGAGGHSYNEQFF
TRBV7-9	TRBD1	NA	TRBJ1-2	TGTGCCAGCAGCTTAGGGTTTCAGGGGGCAAACTATGGCTACACCTTC	CASSLGFQGANYGYTF
TRBV3-1/TRBV3-2	TRBD2	NA	TRBJ2-1	TGTGCCAGCAGCCCCCGGTCTAGCGGGACACCATACAATGAGCAGTTCTTC	CASSPRSSGTPYNEQFF
TRBV9	NA	NA	TRBJ1-6	TGTGCCAGCAGCGGACCCCCTACCGGGACTGATTCTTCACCCCTCCACTTT	CASSGPPTGTDSSPLHF
TRBV19	NA	NA	TRBJ1-5	TGTGCCACAGCGACAGCCGTTAATCAGCCCCAGCATTTT	CATATAVNQPQHF
TRBV9	TRBD1	NA	TRBJ1-3	TGTGCCAGCAGCGGGCAGGGGGCGATCTCTGGAAACACCATATATTTT	CASSGQGAISGNTIYF
TRBV29-1	NA	once	TRBJ1-1	TGCAGCGTCGTTCCGGGGAGCACTGAAGCTTTCTTT	CSVVPGSTEAFF
TRBV24-1	NA	NA	TRBJ1-2	TGTGCCACCAGTGATAGCGATACAGGGAGTTACCGCCGCTACACCTTC	CATSDSDTGSYRRYTF
TRBV5-1	NA	NA	TRBJ1-1	TGCGCCAGCAGCTTGTTTTCGGGGTTTAACACTGAAGCTTTCTTT	CASSLFSGFNTEAFF
TRBV2	NA	NA	TRBJ2-5	TGTGCCAGCAGGACTTTAGGCAATGATTATCAAGAGACCCAGTACTTC	CASRTLGNDYQETQYF
TRBV15	NA	NA	TRBJ2-3	TGTGCCACCAGCAGTGGAACTAGCTCGGATACGCAGTATTTT	CATSSGTSSDTQYF
TRBV3-1/TRBV3-2	NA	NA	TRBJ2-7	TGTGCCAGCAGCCAAGCCTTAGCCTCCTACGAGCAGTACTTC	CASSQALASYEQYF
TRBV29-1	NA	NA	TRBJ1-2	TGCAGCGTTGATAGTTCCGTTCGCGGCTATGGCTACACCTTC	CSVDSSVRGYGYTF
TRBV4-1	TRBD1	NA	TRBJ2-3	TGCGCCAGCAGCCAAGATGGGGACAGGGGTACAGATACGCAGTATTTT	CASSQDGDRGTDTQYF
TRBV19	TRBD1	NA	TRBJ1-6	TGTGCCAGTAGTGATCCGGGACAGGGATATTCACCCCTCCACTTT	CASSDPGQGYSPLHF
TRBV9	TRBD2	NA	TRBJ2-5	TGTGCCAGCAGCGTAGGTGTATCTAGCGGGGTGCAAGAGACCCAGTACTTC	CASSVGVSSGVQETQYF
TRBV28	TRBD1	few	TRBJ2-2	TGTGCCAGCAGGCGGGGCAGGGGGCGGACCGGGGAGCTGTTTTTT	CASRRGRGRTGELFF
TRBV15	NA	NA	TRBJ1-5	TGTGCCACCAGCCTAAACCGGGGGAGCAATCAGCCCCAGCATTTT	CATSLNRGSNQPQHF
TRBV6-5	NA	NA	TRBJ1-5	TGTGCCACCGACCAGGGATACTATAGCAATCAGCCCCAGCATTTT	CATDQGYYSNQPQHF
TRBV7-9	TRBD1	NA	TRBJ1-2	TGTGCCAGCAGCTCCTTGACAGGGGGCTGGGGCTACACCTTC	CASSSLTGGWGYTF
TRBV5-1	TRBD1	NA	TRBJ1-1	TGCGCCAGCAGCTTGGGAGGGGGCGAGACTGAAGCTTTCTTT	CASSLGGGETEAFF
TRBV9	NA	once	TRBJ1-2	TGTGCCAGCAGCGTAGGAGCATTGGGAGGGGATGGCTACACCTTC	CASSVGALGGDGYTF
TRBV3-1/TRBV3-2	NA	NA	TRBJ1-4	TGTGCCAGCAGGCAGACAGGTCTTAATGAAAAACTGTTTTTT	CASRQTGLNEKLFF
TRBV19	NA	NA	TRBJ2-1	TGTGCCAGTAGTAATTTTGGACAGCACAATGAGCAGTTCTTC	CASSNFGQHNEQFF
TRBV7-2	NA	NA	TRBJ1-3	TGTGCCAGCAGTACAAACTCTGGAAACACCATATATTTT	CASSTNSGNTIYF
TRBV2	NA	NA	TRBJ2-5	TGTGCCAGCAGTGAAAACAGCTTGGGGACCCAGTACTTC	CASSENSLGTQYF
TRBV18	NA	NA	TRBJ1-6	TGTGCCAGCTCACCCCTCGAAGTGGGACGGGGGGTAAATTCACCCCTCCACTTT	CASSPLEVGRGVNSPLHF
TRBV7-3	NA	NA	TRBJ1-2	TGTGCCAGCGCCCCAAGATGGGGGACTGGTGGCTACACCTTC	CASAPRWGTGGYTF
TRBV3-1/TRBV3-2	TRBD1	NA	TRBJ1-5	TGTGCCAGCAGCCGGACAGGGAACCAGCCCCAGCATTTT	CASSRTGNQPQHF
TRBV6-5	NA	NA	TRBJ1-2	TGTGCCAGCAGTCCGACACCCACCACTCCTTATGGCTACACCTTC	CASSPTPTTPYGYTF
TRBV19	NA	NA	TRBJ2-1	TGTGCCAGTAGTATATTGAGTAGCGGAACCTACAATGAGCAGTTCTTC	CASSILSSGTYNEQFF
TRBV2	NA	few	TRBJ1-1	TGTGCCAGCAGTGACTTAGAGAACACTGAAGCTTTCTTT	CASSDLENTEAFF
TRBV10-3	NA	NA	TRBJ1-1	TGTGCCATCAGTCCTCGACAGATAAACACTGAAGCTTTCTTT	CAISPRQINTEAFF
TRBV6-6	TRBD1	NA	TRBJ1-3	TGTGCCAGCACCGACAGGGTTTTAGGAAACACCATATATTTT	CASTDRVLGNTIYF
TRBV7-3	TRBD2	once	TRBJ2-1	TGTGCCAGCAGCCCATATGGTAGCGGGGGTGAATCCTACAATGAGCAGTTCTTC	CASSPYGSGGESYNEQFF
TRBV6-5	TRBD1	NA	TRBJ2-7	TGTGCCAGCATCCTAGGGACAGGGGTTAGCGAGCAGTACTTC	CASILGTGVSEQYF